This TCR beta chain was identified during a study of blood T cell repertoires in COVID-19. Study at large: The samples span acute and convalescent COVID-19 from the United States, Italy and Spain. Nucleic acid was either cDNA or gDNA, and it came from T cells, B-cell-depleted T cells, or PBMCs.

The authors' processing: Nucleated cell counts were estimated from reference gene primer amplification. Only in-frame clones appear in the TCRdb table, and some are missing; sequencing was by immunoSEQ multiplex PCR. That table furnishes V, J and clone size, whereas the DNA furnished D and trimming. The repertoire holds 170,000 or so clones, approximately 80% seen once, with 1.5% in the top ten. The table lists this clone with a count of one. Trimming left V 3 bases short and J 2 bases short, with 6 bases between. This CDR3 region has 12 residues. Germline values: CDR1 SGHDT, CDR2 YYEEEE. Sequenced material: peripheral blood. J is TRBJ2-7 and V is TRBV5-6; D not certain. The receptor comes from a human donor in a cohort sampled during active COVID-19. The CDR3 loop is CASSSRTYEQYF. The CDR3, as DNA: TGTGCCAGCAGCTCTCGTACCTACGAGCAGTACTTC.